A single sample gave rise to the 11 T cell receptor beta chains below, sequenced in a study of blood T cells in healthy people across ages. Next came a second PCR, run for roughly 6 to 11 cycles, which used a sample-barcoded 5' primer along with a J-beta primer mix. TCRdb re-analysed the 5' RACE reads in MiXCR, keeping a single row per CDR3 protein. The sample carries 1.5 million to 2 million distinct CDR3 sequences, about 50% recorded once. The material sequenced was blood. The receptors shown here come from a woman between 40 and 50 years old in good health.

This clonotype occurred a few times. The chain has TRBV29-1 and TRBJ2-1; D is ambiguous. Trimming shortened V by 6 bases and J by 4 bases, and 28 bases separated the two germline ends. Per the germline V gene, CDR1 is SQVTM and CDR2 is ANQGSEA. The CDR3 consists of 18 residues. CDR3 coding DNA: TGCAGCGTCCCTCCCCGTGGCAGATACAAACCCCCGTACAATGAGCAGTTCTTC. Translation: CSVPPRGRYKPPYNEQFF.

The J gene is TRBJ2-5, the V gene TRBV6-1, with a tentative D call TRBD1 (5 bases). In germline, CDR1 is MNHNS, CDR2 SASEGT. Trimming pared 2 bases from V and 2 bases from J, leaving 9 bases between. There are 14 residues in the CDR3. CDR3 region: CASSEIKGQETQYF. As DNA, the CDR3 is TGTGCCAGCAGTGAAATCAAGGGGCAAGAGACCCAGTACTTC.

This chain connects TRBV10-3 to TRBJ2-5, with 10 bases lining up with TRBD2. The CDR3 contains 14 residues. The trim removed 9 bases at V and 2 bases at J, leaving 6 bases unmatched. CDR1 is ENHRY, CDR2 SYGVKD, per germline. CDR3 DNA: TGTGCCATAGCTAGCGGGGGATCACAAGAGACCCAGTACTTC. It specifies CAIASGGSQETQYF.

This chain joins TRBV9 and TRBJ2-6; 10 nucleotides agree with TRBD1. In germline, CDR1 is SGDLS, CDR2 YYNGEE. The CDR3 length is 18 residues. After removal of 0 bases from V and 5 bases from J, the junction contained 8 bases not matched to a gene. CDR3 nucleotide sequence: TGTGCCAGCAGCGTAGAGCGGGACAGGGGTAATCGGGCCAACGTCCTGACTTTC. It encodes CASSVERDRGNRANVLTF.

The sample holds a few counts of this clonotype. This sequence joins TRBV20-1 and TRBJ1-2; 7 bases are shared with TRBD1. J lost 1 base, V lost 5 bases, and 4 bases had no gene match. The CDR3 contains 13 residues. CDR1 is DFQATT, CDR2 SNEGSKA, per germline (reference sequence). CDR3 bases: TGCAGTGCTGGGACAGCCGTTAACTATGGCTACACCTTC. As protein: CSAGTAVNYGYTF.

As for this clonotype: The junction shows a germline mismatch at one end, possibly a read error. The V gene is TRBV5-1, the J gene TRBJ2-6; D call uncertain. The CDR3 extends over 16 amino acids. Germline V gene sequence: CDR1 SGHRS, CDR2 YFSETQ. CDR3 in amino acids: CASSLVVGSGANVLTF. CDR3 in DNA: TGTGCCAGCAGCTTGGTAGTGGGGTCTGGGGCCAACGTCCTGACTTTC.

The chain carries TRBV7-2 and TRBJ2-7; D is unresolved. This CDR3 is 13 amino acids long. Germline assignment: CDR1 SGHTA and CDR2 FQGNSA. V lost 5 bases and J lost 6, with 14 bases in between. The CDR3 is CASSARKGFEQYF. CDR3 bases: TGTGCCAGCAGCGCTCGAAAGGGCTTCGAGCAGTACTTC.

There are a few counts of this clonotype. The chain employs TRBV6-5 and TRBJ2-5; no definite D call. The CDR3 contains 14 residues. V was pared by 1 base and J by 4 bases, with 10 bases between. The V gene's germline CDR1 is MNHEY and CDR2 SVGAGI. In nucleotides, the CDR3 is TGTGCCAGCAGTTACTATGCTAAGCGAGAGACCCAGTACTTC. It codes for CASSYYAKRETQYF.

This clonotype was found a few times. This chain links TRBV5-1 with TRBJ2-5, with 7 bases aligning to TRBD2. Germline CDR1 SGHRS, CDR2 YFSETQ. The trim removed 3 bases at V and 4 bases at J, leaving 6 bases unmatched. The CDR3 loop spans 14 amino acids. Here the CDR3 reads CASSSHGGLETQYF. In DNA form, the CDR3 reads TGCGCCAGCAGCTCCCACGGGGGGTTAGAGACCCAGTACTTC.

This clonotype was counted a few times. This chain connects TRBV3-1 to TRBJ1-6; D unclear. Germline values: CDR1 LGHDT, CDR2 YNNKEL (reference sequence). This CDR3 has 13 amino acids. The V end was cut by 3 bases, the J end by 6 bases, with 6 bases between. The DNA of the CDR3 is TGTGCCAGCAGCCACCCCGTTAATTCACCCCTCCACTTT. The encoded protein is CASSHPVNSPLHF.

The V gene is TRBV6-2 or TRBV6-3, the J gene TRBJ2-5; D not resolved. CDR3 size: 12 residues. V was shortened by 5 bases and J by 7 bases, with 11 bases between the two germline ends. Germline loops: CDR1 MNHEY, CDR2 SVGEGT. CDR3 protein: CASSTGSGTQYF. CDR3 nucleotides: TGTGCCAGCAGTACCGGATCGGGGACCCAGTACTTC.